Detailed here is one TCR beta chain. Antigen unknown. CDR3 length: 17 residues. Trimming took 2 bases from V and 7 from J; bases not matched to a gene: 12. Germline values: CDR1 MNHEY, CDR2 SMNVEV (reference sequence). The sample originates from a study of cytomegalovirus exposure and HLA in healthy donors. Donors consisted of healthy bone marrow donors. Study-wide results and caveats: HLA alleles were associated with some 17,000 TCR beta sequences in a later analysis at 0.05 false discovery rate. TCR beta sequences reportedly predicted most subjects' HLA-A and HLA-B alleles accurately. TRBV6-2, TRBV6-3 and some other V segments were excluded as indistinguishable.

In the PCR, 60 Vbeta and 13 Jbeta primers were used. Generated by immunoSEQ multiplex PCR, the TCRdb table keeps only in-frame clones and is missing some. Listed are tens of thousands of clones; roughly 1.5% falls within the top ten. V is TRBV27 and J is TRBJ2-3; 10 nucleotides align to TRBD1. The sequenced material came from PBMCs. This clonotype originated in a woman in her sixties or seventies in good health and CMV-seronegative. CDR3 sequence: CASSLRPGQGTGNTQYF. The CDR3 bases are TGTGCCAGCAGTTTACGACCGGGACAGGGGACGGGGAATACGCAGTATTTT.